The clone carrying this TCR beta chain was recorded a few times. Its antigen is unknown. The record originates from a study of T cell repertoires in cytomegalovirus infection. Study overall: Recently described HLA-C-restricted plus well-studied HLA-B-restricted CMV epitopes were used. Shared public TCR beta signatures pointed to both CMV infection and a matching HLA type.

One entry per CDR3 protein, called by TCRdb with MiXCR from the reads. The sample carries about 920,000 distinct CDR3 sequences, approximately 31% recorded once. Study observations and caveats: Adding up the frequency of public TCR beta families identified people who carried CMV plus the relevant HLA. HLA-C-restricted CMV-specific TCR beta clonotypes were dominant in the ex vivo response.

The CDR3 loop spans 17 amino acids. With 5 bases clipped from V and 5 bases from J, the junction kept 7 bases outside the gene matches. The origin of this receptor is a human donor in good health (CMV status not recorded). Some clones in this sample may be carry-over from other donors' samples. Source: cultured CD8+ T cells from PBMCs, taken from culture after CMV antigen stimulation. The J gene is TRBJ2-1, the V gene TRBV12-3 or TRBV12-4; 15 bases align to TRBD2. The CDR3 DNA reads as TGTGCCAGCAGTCCGGGACTAGCGGGGGGATCTAACAATGAGCAGTTCTTC. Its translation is CASSPGLAGGSNNEQFF.